This T cell receptor beta chain was observed in a study of blood T cell repertoires in COVID-19. The wider study: Samples taken during acute and convalescent COVID-19 were collected in the United States, Italy and Spain. T cells, B-cell-depleted T cells, or PBMCs supplied cDNA or gDNA.

J was trimmed by 4 bases and V by 5 bases; bases with no gene match: 11. The length of the CDR3 is 15 residues. Germline-derived CDR1 and CDR2 are SGHRS and YFSETQ. Here immunoSEQ multiplex PCR was the method, and the copy in TCRdb shows in-frame clones only, minus some. The data contain around 180,000 clones, approximately 90% of them singletons. This clone has only one observation. Sequencing input: peripheral blood. This rearrangement joins TRBV5-1 to TRBJ1-2, with 7 bases aligning to TRBD1. The TCR sequence derives from a woman aged 25-40 years with active or convalescent COVID-19. The CDR3 nucleotides are TGCGCCAGCAGTCCAACTTCGACAGGGACCTATGGCTACACCTTC. The encoded protein is CASSPTSTGTYGYTF.